Judged by abundance, the clone carrying this T cell receptor beta chain is medium-sized (0.01 to 0.1%). The making of cDNA relied on 5'RACE with 10-nucleotide random UMIs. Each CDR3 protein is one row after TCRdb ran MiXCR on the 5' RACE reads. In the table there are 3,500 to 5,000 distinct CDR3 sequences, 30% to 35% of which are singletons. CDR1 is DFQATT and CDR2 is SNEGSKA in the germline V gene (reference sequence). This CDR3 region has 15 residues. V shed 6 bases and J shed 1 base, with 19 bases lying between them. These data belong to a study of neurological immune-mediated disorders. Sequenced sample: CD8+ T cells from blood. The clonotype originates from a man between 45 and 60 years old with HTLV-1-associated myelopathy (HAM/TSP). The chain employs TRBV20-1 and TRBJ2-7; unclear D gene. The CDR3 bases are TGCAGTGCCCCAAAGATGGCGAGTTCATCCTACGAGCAGTACTTC. Its protein product is CSAPKMASSSYEQYF.